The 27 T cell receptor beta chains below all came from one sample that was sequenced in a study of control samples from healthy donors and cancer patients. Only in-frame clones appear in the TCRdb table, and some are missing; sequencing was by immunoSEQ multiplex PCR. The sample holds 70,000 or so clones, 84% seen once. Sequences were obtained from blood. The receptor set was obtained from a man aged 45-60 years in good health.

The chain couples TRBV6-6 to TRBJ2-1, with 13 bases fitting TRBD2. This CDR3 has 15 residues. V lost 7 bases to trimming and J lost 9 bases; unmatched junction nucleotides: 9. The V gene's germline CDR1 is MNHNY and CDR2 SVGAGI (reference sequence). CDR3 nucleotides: TGTGCCAGCACCGAAGGACTAGCGGGAGTGGGTGAGCAGTTCTTC. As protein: CASTEGLAGVGEQFF.

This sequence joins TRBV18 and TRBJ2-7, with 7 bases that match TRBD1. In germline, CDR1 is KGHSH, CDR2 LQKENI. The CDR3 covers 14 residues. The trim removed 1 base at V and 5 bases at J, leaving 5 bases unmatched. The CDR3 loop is CASSPQTGADEQYF. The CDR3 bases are TGTGCCAGCTCACCACAAACAGGGGCGGACGAGCAGTACTTC.

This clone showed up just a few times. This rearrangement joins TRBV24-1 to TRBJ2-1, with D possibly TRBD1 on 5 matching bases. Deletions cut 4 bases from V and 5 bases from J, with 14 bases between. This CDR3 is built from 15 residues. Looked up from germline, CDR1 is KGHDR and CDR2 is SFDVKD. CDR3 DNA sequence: TGTGCCACCAGTGAAATACAGGAAGGCGACAATGAGCAGTTCTTC. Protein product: CATSEIQEGDNEQFF.

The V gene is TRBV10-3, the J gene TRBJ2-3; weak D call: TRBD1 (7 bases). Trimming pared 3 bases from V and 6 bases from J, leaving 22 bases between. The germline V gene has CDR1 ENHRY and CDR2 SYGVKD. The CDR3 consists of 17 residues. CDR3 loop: CAISDFPGRGSGDTQYF. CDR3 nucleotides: TGTGCCATCAGTGACTTCCCAGGCAGGGGGAGCGGGGATACGCAGTATTTT.

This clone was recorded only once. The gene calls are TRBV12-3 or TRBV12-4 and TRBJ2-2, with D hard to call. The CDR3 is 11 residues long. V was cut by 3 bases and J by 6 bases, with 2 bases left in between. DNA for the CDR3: TGTGCCAGCAGTTTCCCCGGGGAGCTGTTTTTT. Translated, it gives CASSFPGELFF.

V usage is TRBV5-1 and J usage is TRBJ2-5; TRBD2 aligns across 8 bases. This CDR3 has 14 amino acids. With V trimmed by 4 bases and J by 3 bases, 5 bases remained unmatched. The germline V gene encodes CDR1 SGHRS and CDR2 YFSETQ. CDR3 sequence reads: CASSAGLVEETQYF. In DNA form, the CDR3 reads TGCGCCAGCAGCGCGGGACTAGTCGAAGAGACCCAGTACTTC.

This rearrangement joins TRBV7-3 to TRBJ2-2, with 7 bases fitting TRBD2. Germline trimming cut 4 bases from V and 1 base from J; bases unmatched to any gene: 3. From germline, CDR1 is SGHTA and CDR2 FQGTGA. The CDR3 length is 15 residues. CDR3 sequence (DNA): TGTGCCAGCAGCTATTTAGCGGGGAACACCGGGGAGCTGTTTTTT. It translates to CASSYLAGNTGELFF.

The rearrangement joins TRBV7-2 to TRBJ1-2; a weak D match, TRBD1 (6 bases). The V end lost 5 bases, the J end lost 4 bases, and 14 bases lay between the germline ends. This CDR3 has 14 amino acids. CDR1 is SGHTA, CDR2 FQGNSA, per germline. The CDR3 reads CASSTHGTLYGYTF. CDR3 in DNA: TGTGCCAGCAGCACCCACGGGACACTCTATGGCTACACCTTC.

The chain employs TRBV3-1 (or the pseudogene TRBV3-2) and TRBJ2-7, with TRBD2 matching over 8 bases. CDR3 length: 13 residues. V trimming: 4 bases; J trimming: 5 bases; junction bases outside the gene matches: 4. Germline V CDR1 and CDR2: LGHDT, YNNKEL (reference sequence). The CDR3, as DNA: TGTGCCAGCAGCCCAGCGGGAGTCCACGAGCAGTACTTC. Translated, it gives CASSPAGVHEQYF.

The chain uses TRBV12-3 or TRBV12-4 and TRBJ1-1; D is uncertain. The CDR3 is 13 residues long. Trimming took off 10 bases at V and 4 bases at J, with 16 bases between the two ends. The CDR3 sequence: CATRDPWGTEAFF. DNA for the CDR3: TGTGCCACCCGGGATCCGTGGGGCACTGAAGCTTTCTTT.

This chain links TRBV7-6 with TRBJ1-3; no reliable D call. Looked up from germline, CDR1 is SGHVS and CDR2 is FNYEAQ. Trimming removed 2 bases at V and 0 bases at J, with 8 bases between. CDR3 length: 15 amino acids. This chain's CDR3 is CASSLYAGSGNTIYF. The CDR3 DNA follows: TGTGCCAGCAGCTTATATGCGGGCTCTGGAAACACCATATATTTT.

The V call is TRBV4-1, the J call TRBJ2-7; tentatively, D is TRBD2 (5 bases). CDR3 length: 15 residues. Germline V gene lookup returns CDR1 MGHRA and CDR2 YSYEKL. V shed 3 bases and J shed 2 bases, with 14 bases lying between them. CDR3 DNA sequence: TGCGCCAGCAGCCATCCCCCCCCGGGGACCTACGAGCAGTACTTC. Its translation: CASSHPPPGTYEQYF.

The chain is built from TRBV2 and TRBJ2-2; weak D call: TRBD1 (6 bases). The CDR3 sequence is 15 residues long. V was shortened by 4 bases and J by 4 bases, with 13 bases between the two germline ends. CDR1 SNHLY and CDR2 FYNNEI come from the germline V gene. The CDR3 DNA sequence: TGTGCCAGCAGTGTATCCAGGGGCGTCACCGGGGAGCTGTTTTTT. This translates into CASSVSRGVTGELFF.

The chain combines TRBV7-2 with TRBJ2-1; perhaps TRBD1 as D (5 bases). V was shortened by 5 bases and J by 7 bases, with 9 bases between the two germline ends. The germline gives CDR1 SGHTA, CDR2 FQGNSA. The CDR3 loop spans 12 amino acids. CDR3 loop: CASSGRVNEQFF. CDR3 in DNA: TGTGCCAGCAGCGGCAGGGTGAATGAGCAGTTCTTC.

CDR3 DNA sequence: TGTGCCAGTAGTTCCCCAAAGGACAGAAATGAAAAACTGTTTTTT. It translates to CASSSPKDRNEKLFF. The J gene is TRBJ1-4, the V gene TRBV19; D perhaps matches TRBD1 (6 bases). Germline CDR1 reads LNHDA; CDR2 reads SQIVND (reference sequence). V lost 5 bases, J lost 5 bases, and 15 bases lay in between. CDR3 length: 15 residues. Drawing the rest from reference TRBV19 and TRBJ1-4, the complete variable domain is DGGITQSPKYLFRKEGQNVTLSCEQNLNHDAMYWYRQDPGQGLRLIYYSQIVNDFQKGDIAEGYSVSREKKESFPLTVTSAQKNPTAFYLCASSSPKDRNEKLFFGSGTQLSVL.

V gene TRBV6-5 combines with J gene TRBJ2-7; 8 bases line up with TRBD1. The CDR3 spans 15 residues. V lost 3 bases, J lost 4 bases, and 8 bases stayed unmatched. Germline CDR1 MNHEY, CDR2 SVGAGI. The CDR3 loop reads CASSYKGTGVYEQYF. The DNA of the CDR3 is TGTGCCAGCAGTTATAAAGGGACAGGCGTTTACGAGCAGTACTTC.

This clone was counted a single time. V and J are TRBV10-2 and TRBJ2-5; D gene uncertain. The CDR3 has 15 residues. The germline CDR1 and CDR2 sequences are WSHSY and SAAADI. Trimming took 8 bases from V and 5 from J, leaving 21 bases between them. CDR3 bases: TGCGCCAGCTCCGAAGCGATACGGTTTGGGGAGACCCAGTACTTC. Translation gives CASSEAIRFGETQYF.

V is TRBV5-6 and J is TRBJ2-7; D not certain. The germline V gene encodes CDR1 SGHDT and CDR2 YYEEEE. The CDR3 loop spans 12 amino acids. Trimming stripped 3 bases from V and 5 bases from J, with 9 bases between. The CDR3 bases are TGTGCCAGCAGCTGGCTCCGTGACGAGCAGTACTTC. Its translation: CASSWLRDEQYF. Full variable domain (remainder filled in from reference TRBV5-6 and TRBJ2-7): DAGVTQSPTHLIKTRGQQVTLRCSPKSGHDTVSWYQQALGQGPQFIFQYYEEEERQRGNFPDRFSGHQFPNYSSELNVNALLLGDSALYLCASSWLRDEQYFGPGTRLTVT.

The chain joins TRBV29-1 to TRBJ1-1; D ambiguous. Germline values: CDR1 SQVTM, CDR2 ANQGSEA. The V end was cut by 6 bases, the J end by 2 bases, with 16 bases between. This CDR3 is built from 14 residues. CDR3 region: CSVRRSSVNTEAFF. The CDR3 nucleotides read TGCAGCGTCCGACGTTCCTCGGTTAACACTGAAGCTTTCTTT. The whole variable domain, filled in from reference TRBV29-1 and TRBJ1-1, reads SAVISQKPSRDICQRGTSLTIQCQVDSQVTMMFWYRQQPGQSLTLIATANQGSEATYESGFVIDKFPISRPNLTFSTLTVSNMSPEDSSIYLCSVRRSSVNTEAFFGQGTRLTVV.

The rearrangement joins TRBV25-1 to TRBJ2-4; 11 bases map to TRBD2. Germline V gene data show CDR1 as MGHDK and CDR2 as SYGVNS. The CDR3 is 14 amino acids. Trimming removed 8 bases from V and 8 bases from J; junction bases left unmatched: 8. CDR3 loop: CASVGTSGEDIQYF. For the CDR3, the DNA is TGTGCCAGCGTTGGGACTAGCGGCGAGGACATTCAGTACTTC. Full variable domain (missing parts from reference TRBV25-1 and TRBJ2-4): EADIYQTPRYLVIGTGKKITLECSQTMGHDKMYWYQQDPGMELHLIHYSYGVNSTEKGDLSSESTVSRIRTEHFPLTLESARPSHTSQYLCASVGTSGEDIQYFGAGTRLSVL.

The CDR3 is CAWSVRWGDGYTF. DNA for the CDR3: TGTGCCTGGAGTGTACGATGGGGGGATGGCTACACCTTC. V usage is TRBV30 and J usage is TRBJ1-2, with D perhaps TRBD1 (5 bases). V was pared by 0 bases and J by 6 bases, with 11 bases between. CDR3 length: 13 residues. Germline V lookup: CDR1 GTSNPN, CDR2 SVGIG (reference sequence).

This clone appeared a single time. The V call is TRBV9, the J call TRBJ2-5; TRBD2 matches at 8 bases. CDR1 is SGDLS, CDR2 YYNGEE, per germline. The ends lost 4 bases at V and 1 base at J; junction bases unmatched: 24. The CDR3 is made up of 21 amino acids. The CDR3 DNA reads TGTGCCAGCAGCCCCAACCGGGGGGGAGGAAACAAAGGGGAAAGCCAAGAGACCCAGTACTTC. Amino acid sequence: CASSPNRGGGNKGESQETQYF. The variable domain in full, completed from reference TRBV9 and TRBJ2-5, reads DSGVTQTPKHLITATGQRVTLRCSPRSGDLSVYWYQQSLDQGLQFLIQYYNGEERAKGNILERFSAQQFPDLHSELNLSSLELGDSALYFCASSPNRGGGNKGESQETQYFGPGTRLLVL.

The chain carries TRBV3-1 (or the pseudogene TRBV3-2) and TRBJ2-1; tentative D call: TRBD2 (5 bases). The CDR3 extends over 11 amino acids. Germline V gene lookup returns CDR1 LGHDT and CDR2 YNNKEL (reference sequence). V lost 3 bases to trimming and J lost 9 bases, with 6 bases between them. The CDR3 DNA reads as TGTGCCAGCAGCCATGGAGGTGAGCAGTTCTTC. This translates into CASSHGGEQFF.

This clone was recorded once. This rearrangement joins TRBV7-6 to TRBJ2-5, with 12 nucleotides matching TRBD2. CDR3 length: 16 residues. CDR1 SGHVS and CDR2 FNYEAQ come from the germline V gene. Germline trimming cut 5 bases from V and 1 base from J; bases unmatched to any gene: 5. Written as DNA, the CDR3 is TGTGCCAGCAGCGGAGGACTAGCGGGGCTCCAAGAGACCCAGTACTTC. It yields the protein CASSGGLAGLQETQYF. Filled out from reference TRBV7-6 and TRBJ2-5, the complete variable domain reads GAGVSQSPRYKVTKRGQDVALRCDPISGHVSLYWYRQALGQGPEFLTYFNYEAQQDKSGLPNDRFSAERPEGSISTLTIQRTEQRDSAMYRCASSGGLAGLQETQYFGPGTRLLVL.

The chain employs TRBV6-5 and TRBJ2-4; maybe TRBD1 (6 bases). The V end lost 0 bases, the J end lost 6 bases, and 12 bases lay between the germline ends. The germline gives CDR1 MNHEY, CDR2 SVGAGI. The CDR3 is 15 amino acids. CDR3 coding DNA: TGTGCCAGCAGTTACTCGCCGGACAGCGTAAACATTCAGTACTTC. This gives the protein CASSYSPDSVNIQYF.

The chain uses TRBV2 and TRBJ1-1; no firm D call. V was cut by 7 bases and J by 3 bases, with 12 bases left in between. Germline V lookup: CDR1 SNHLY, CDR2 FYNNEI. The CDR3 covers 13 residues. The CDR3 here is CASMSGQYTEAFF. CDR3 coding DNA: TGTGCCAGCATGTCGGGTCAATACACTGAAGCTTTCTTT.

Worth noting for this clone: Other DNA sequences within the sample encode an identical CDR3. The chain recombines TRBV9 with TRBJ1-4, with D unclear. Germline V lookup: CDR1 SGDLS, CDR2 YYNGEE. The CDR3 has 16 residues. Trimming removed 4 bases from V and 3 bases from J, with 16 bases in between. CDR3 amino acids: CASSPSGRGSNEKLFF. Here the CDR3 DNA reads TGTGCCAGCAGCCCATCAGGTCGGGGATCTAATGAAAAACTGTTTTTT. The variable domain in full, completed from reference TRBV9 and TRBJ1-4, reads DSGVTQTPKHLITATGQRVTLRCSPRSGDLSVYWYQQSLDQGLQFLIQYYNGEERAKGNILERFSAQQFPDLHSELNLSSLELGDSALYFCASSPSGRGSNEKLFFGSGTQLSVL.